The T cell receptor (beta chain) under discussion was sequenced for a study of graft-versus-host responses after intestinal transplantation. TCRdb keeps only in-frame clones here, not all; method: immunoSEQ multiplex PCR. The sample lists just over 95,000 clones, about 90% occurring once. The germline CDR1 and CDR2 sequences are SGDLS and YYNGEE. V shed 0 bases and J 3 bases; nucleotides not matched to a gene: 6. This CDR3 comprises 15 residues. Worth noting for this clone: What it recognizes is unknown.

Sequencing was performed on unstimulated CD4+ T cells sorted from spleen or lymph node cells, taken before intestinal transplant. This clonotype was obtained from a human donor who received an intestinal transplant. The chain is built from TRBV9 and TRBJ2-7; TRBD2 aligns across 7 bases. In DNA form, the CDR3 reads TGTGCCAGCAGCGTAGGGGCTAGCGGCAGCTACGAGCAGTACTTC. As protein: CASSVGASGSYEQYF.